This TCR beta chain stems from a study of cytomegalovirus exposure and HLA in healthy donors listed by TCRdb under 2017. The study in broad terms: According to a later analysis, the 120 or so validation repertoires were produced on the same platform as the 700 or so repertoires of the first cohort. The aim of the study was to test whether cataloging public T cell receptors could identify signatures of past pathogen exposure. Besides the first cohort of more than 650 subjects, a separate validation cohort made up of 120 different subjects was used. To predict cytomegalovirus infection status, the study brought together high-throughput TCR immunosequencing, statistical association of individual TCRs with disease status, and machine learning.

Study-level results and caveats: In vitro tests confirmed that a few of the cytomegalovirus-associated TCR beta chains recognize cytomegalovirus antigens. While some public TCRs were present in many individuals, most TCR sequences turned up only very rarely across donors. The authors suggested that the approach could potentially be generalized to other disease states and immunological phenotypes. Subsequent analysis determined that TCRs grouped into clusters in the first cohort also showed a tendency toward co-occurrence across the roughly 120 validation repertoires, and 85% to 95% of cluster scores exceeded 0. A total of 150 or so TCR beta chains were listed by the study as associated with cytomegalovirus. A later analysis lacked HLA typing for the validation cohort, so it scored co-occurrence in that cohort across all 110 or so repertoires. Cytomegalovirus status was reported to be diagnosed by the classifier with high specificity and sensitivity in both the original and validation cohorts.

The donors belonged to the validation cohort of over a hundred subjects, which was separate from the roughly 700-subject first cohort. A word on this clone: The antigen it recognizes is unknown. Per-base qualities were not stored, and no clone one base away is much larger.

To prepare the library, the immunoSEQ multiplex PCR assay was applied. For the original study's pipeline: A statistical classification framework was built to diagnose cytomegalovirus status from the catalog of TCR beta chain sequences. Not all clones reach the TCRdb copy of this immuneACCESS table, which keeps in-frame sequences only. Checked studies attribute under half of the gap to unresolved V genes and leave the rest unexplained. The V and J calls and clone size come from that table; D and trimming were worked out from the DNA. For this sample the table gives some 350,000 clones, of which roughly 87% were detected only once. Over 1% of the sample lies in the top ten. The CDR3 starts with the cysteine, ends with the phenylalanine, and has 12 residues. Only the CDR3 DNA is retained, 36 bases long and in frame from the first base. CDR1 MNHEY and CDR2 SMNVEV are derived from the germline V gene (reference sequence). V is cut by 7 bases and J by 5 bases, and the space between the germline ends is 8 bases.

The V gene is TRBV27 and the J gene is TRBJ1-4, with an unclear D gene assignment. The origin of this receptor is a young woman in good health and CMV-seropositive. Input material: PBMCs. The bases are TGTGCCAGCAACGGTCACAATGAAAAACTGTTTTTT. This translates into CASNGHNEKLFF.